Given below is one T cell receptor (beta chain) in context. Its antigen is undetermined. This sample is part of a study of cytomegalovirus exposure and HLA in healthy donors. Primers included in the PCR were 60 Vbeta and 13 Jbeta primers. The repertoire was sequenced with immunoSEQ multiplex PCR; TCRdb's copy has only in-frame clones and lacks some. The table records 90,000 to 140,000 clones, more than 60% of them present only once. Trimming removed 2 bases at V and 5 bases at J, with 13 bases between. Germline-derived CDR1 and CDR2 are SGHDT and YYEEEE. The CDR3 extends over 14 amino acids. Findings and caveats of the study: Reportedly, cytomegalovirus status was diagnosed with high sensitivity and specificity. A likely sequencing artifact accounted for one observed cluster of highly shared sequence variants. When analyzed later, a missense DCLRE1C variant was found to be linked to TCR beta V- and J-gene trimming.

The sequenced material came from PBMCs. This chain links TRBV5-6 with TRBJ2-5; the D is unclear. The receptor was isolated from a male donor in good health and CMV-seronegative. The chain's CDR3 is CASSFVTEWETQYF. The DNA for the CDR3 is TGTGCCAGCAGCTTCGTTACAGAGTGGGAGACCCAGTACTTC.